This T cell receptor beta chain emerged from a study of blood T cell repertoires in COVID-19. About the research overall: T cells, B-cell-depleted T cells, or PBMCs provided the cDNA or gDNA that served as material.

The V gene lost 6 bases and the J gene lost 2 bases, with 13 bases spanning the gap. This CDR3 has 14 amino acids. The germline V gene encodes CDR1 MNHEY and CDR2 SVGAGI. Original methodology: The assay estimated nucleated cells by amplifying reference gene primers. The method was immunoSEQ multiplex PCR; TCRdb's version includes in-frame clones alone and lacks a portion of them. D and trimming were read from the DNA, whereas the V and J calls and clone size are those reported in that table. This table holds roughly 230,000 clones, approximately 88% found once. The sequence derives from a human donor in a cohort sampled during active COVID-19. Sequences were obtained from peripheral blood. The chain has TRBV6-5 and TRBJ1-1; D may be TRBD1 (5 bases). The CDR3 bases are TGTGCCAGCAGCTTCGGACACCTCAACACTGAAGCTTTCTTT. Encoded protein: CASSFGHLNTEAFF.